This TCR beta chain was identified in a study of T cells after yellow fever vaccination. UMIs and a universal primer site were added when TCR cDNA was made by 5'RACE template switching. Each CDR3 protein is one row after TCRdb ran MiXCR on the 5' RACE reads. The data contain 200,000 to 250,000 distinct CDR3 sequences, less than 8.5% of them singletons. Trimming removed 5 bases at V and 1 base at J, with 11 bases between. The CDR3 length is 14 residues. Ten or more counts support this clonotype. Its specificity is unknown. General observations from the study: In FACS-sorted repertoires, abundant clonotypes from the bulk population could appear as contaminants. Faster peaking, at day 5 versus 15, marked a secondary response that was weaker.

The sequences come from CD4+ T cells sorted from PBMCs, collected 15 days after the yellow fever booster vaccination. J is TRBJ2-5 and V is TRBV12-3 or TRBV12-4; D may be TRBD1 or TRBD2 (6 bases each). This TCR was sampled from a man in his thirties or forties who received the YFV17D yellow fever vaccine. The DNA for the CDR3 is TGTGCCAGCAGTAGAGGGGGGTCCCAAGAGACCCAGTACTTC. Its protein product is CASSRGGSQETQYF.